The 27 T cell receptor beta chains below were found in one sample sequenced in a study of T cell responses to AZD1222 COVID-19 vaccine. Using immunoSEQ multiplex PCR, the repertoire was profiled, and TCRdb retains in-frame clones only, with some absent. The repertoire holds roughly 150,000 clones, with roughly 90% as singletons. Material: peripheral blood, obtained on day 0 of AZD1222 vaccination. The receptors originated from an adult in good health.

The J gene is TRBJ1-6, the V gene TRBV2; 7 bases agree with TRBD1. The junction had 1 base not matched to a gene; V was cut back by 4 bases and J by 7 bases. CDR1 is SNHLY and CDR2 is FYNNEI in the germline V gene. This CDR3 is built from 13 residues. CDR3 sequence (DNA): TGTGCCAGCAGTGCGACAGGGAATTCACCCCTCCACTTT. It is translated as CASSATGNSPLHF. The full variable domain, in which reference TRBV2 and TRBJ1-6 provide the parts outside the CDR3, is EPEVTQTPSHQVTQMGQEVILRCVPISNHLYFYWYRQILGQKVEFLVSFYNNEISEKSEIFDDQFSVERPDGSNFTLKIRSTKLEDSAMYFCASSATGNSPLHFGNGTRLTVT.

The rearrangement joins TRBV19 to TRBJ2-5; D gene uncertain. Germline V CDR1 and CDR2: LNHDA, SQIVND (reference sequence). V lost 0 bases to trimming and J lost 1 base, with 15 bases between them. CDR3 length: 17 residues. The CDR3 region has the DNA TGTGCCAGTAGTATAGATCGATCCCCGACGACCCAAGAGACCCAGTACTTC. It encodes CASSIDRSPTTQETQYF.

This clone was detected only a few times. This chain uses TRBV9 with TRBJ2-1; D is possibly TRBD2 (5 bases). V gave up 0 bases and J gave up 0 bases, with 13 bases separating them. The germline gives CDR1 SGDLS, CDR2 YYNGEE. This CDR3 spans 17 amino acids. The CDR3, as DNA: TGTGCCAGCAGCGTAGGTCTCAGCGGAAGCTCCTACAATGAGCAGTTCTTC. It codes for CASSVGLSGSSYNEQFF.

The V call is TRBV4-3, the J call TRBJ1-2; TRBD1 aligns across 12 bases. Losses at the gene ends were 4 bases for V and 6 bases for J; bases not matched to a gene: 6. Germline values: CDR1 LGHNA, CDR2 YSLEER. This CDR3 has 15 amino acids. In DNA form, the CDR3 reads TGCGCCAGCAGCCCCCGGGACAGGGGGCAGGATGGCTACACCTTC. It is translated as CASSPRDRGQDGYTF.

V usage is TRBV7-7 and J usage is TRBJ2-1; 8 nucleotides match TRBD2. This CDR3 is built from 15 residues. V was clipped by 5 bases and J by 5 bases; unmatched bases: 8. Looked up from germline, CDR1 is SSHAT and CDR2 is FNYEAQ (reference sequence). The CDR3 coding sequence is TGTGCCAGCAGCCCCGGAGCGGGGGTGGACAATGAGCAGTTCTTC. It is translated as CASSPGAGVDNEQFF.

This chain links TRBV6-1 with TRBJ1-1, with D perhaps TRBD1 (5 bases). The CDR3 is 14 residues long. Per germline, CDR1 MNHNS and CDR2 SASEGT. With 3 bases removed from V and 7 bases from J, the gap between germline ends came to 15 bases. The CDR3: CASSDRGGADEAFF. The CDR3 region has the DNA TGTGCCAGCAGTGACCGGGGTGGGGCGGATGAAGCTTTCTTT.

The CDR3 region is CASSWTGPSSPLHF. In DNA, the CDR3 is TGTGCCAGCAGCTGGACAGGTCCATCTTCACCCCTCCACTTT. The V and J genes are TRBV6-2 or TRBV6-3 and TRBJ1-6; 7 bases map to TRBD1. Germline V CDR1 and CDR2: MNHEY, SVGEGT. Trimming at V came to 6 bases and at J to 9 bases, leaving 8 bases not matched to a gene. This CDR3 has 14 residues.

V usage is TRBV29-1 and J usage is TRBJ2-6; D gene ambiguous. CDR1 and CDR2 (germline): SQVTM, ANQGSEA. The CDR3 sequence is 16 residues long. V lost 0 bases to trimming and J lost 0 bases, with 9 bases between them. This CDR3 is CSVEDLPSSGANVLTF. The DNA of the CDR3 is TGCAGCGTTGAAGATCTCCCTAGCTCTGGGGCCAACGTCCTGACTTTC.

The chain links TRBV2 to TRBJ1-1, with 8 bases identical to TRBD1. V lost 6 bases to trimming and J lost 8 bases; unmatched junction nucleotides: 5. The CDR3 has 12 amino acids. CDR1 and CDR2 from the germline V gene are SNHLY and FYNNEI. The CDR3 DNA sequence: TGTGCCAGCAGCCTTAGGACAGGGGAAGCTTTCTTT. This encodes CASSLRTGEAFF.

This sequence joins TRBV6-2 or TRBV6-3 and TRBJ2-3, with 13 positions matching TRBD2. The CDR3 has 17 residues. V gave up 5 bases and J gave up 1 base; unmatched junction bases: 6. The germline V gene encodes CDR1 MNHEY and CDR2 SVGEGT. Written as DNA, the CDR3 is TGTGCCAGCAGTCCAAGACTAGCGGGAGGCGGCACAGATACGCAGTATTTT. Translated: CASSPRLAGGGTDTQYF.

V is TRBV10-3 and J is TRBJ2-2, with D perhaps TRBD1 or TRBD2 (5 bases each). Trimming removed 0 bases from V and 7 bases from J, with 12 bases in between. This CDR3 has 15 amino acids. CDR1 is ENHRY, CDR2 SYGVKD, per germline. The CDR3 DNA follows: TGTGCCATCAGTGAGTCGACACGGGGCGTCGGGGAGCTGTTTTTT. It specifies CAISESTRGVGELFF.

This rearrangement joins TRBV11-2 to TRBJ1-1; no definite D call. Per germline, CDR1 SGHAT and CDR2 FQNNGV. V gave up 5 bases and J gave up 0 bases, with 7 bases separating them. CDR3 length: 13 amino acids. CDR3 DNA: TGTGCCAGCAGCCCGACTATGAACACTGAAGCTTTCTTT. Its translation: CASSPTMNTEAFF.

V is TRBV7-2 and J is TRBJ2-1, with D tentatively TRBD1 (6 bases). V was shortened by 1 base and J by 7 bases, with 14 bases between the two germline ends. Germline CDR1 and CDR2: SGHTA and FQGNSA. The CDR3 is 15 amino acids. In DNA form, the CDR3 reads TGTGCCAGCAGCTTAGTACGCACAGGGTCTAATGAGCAGTTCTTC. This translates into CASSLVRTGSNEQFF.

CDR3 nucleotide sequence: TGTGCCAGCAGTCCCCAGCGGGGGAACACAGATACGCAGTATTTT. This gives the protein CASSPQRGNTDTQYF. The V gene is TRBV28, the J gene TRBJ2-3; 8 nucleotides align to TRBD2. The CDR3 loop spans 15 amino acids. The germline CDR1 and CDR2 sequences are MDHEN and SYDVKM. J lost 2 bases, V lost 5 bases, and 6 bases had no gene match.

V usage is TRBV6-1 and J usage is TRBJ1-1; 7 bases align to TRBD1. The ends lost 3 bases at V and 1 base at J; junction bases unmatched: 8. The CDR3 is made up of 16 amino acids. Germline V gene sequence: CDR1 MNHNS, CDR2 SASEGT. DNA of the CDR3: TGTGCCAGCAGTGACATACAGGGGCTGGGGAACACTGAAGCTTTCTTT. Encoded protein: CASSDIQGLGNTEAFF.

V and J are TRBV9 and TRBJ2-5, with 8 bases that match TRBD2. V lost 5 bases and J lost 4; bases outside the gene matches: 13. The length of the CDR3 is 16 residues. Germline CDR1 SGDLS, CDR2 YYNGEE. This CDR3 is CASSDLGREASETQYF. The CDR3 DNA follows: TGTGCCAGCAGTGACCTCGGGCGGGAGGCTTCAGAGACCCAGTACTTC. The whole variable domain, remainder taken from reference TRBV9 and TRBJ2-5, is DSGVTQTPKHLITATGQRVTLRCSPRSGDLSVYWYQQSLDQGLQFLIQYYNGEERAKGNILERFSAQQFPDLHSELNLSSLELGDSALYFCASSDLGREASETQYFGPGTRLLVL.

The chain couples TRBV30 to TRBJ2-3; no firm D call. Per germline, CDR1 GTSNPN and CDR2 SVGIG (reference sequence). This CDR3 has 14 amino acids. V lost 2 bases to trimming and J lost 1 base, with 10 bases between them. CDR3 loop: CAWSWFGRTDTQYF. CDR3 sequence (DNA): TGTGCCTGGAGTTGGTTTGGGCGCACAGATACGCAGTATTTT.

V and J are TRBV7-3 and TRBJ2-3; 7 nucleotides agree with TRBD2. Trimming removed 5 bases from V and 2 bases from J; junction bases left unmatched: 4. Germline V gene data show CDR1 as SGHTA and CDR2 as FQGTGA. The CDR3 runs to 14 residues. This CDR3 is CASSVGLLTDTQYF. The CDR3 nucleotides read TGTGCCAGCAGCGTGGGACTACTCACAGATACGCAGTATTTT.

The chain has TRBV5-5 and TRBJ1-5; D unresolved. Deletions cut 4 bases from V and 7 bases from J, with 12 bases between. CDR1 and CDR2 from the germline V gene are SGHKS and YYEKEE (reference sequence). This CDR3 spans 13 amino acids. CDR3 sequence reads: CASSVNEVQPQHF. The CDR3 region has the DNA TGTGCCAGCAGCGTAAATGAGGTGCAGCCCCAGCATTTT.

The chain couples TRBV15 to TRBJ1-5; the D is unclear. Trimming shortened V by 2 bases and J by 3 bases, and 11 bases separated the two germline ends. The length of the CDR3 is 15 residues. The germline gives CDR1 LNHNV, CDR2 YYDKDF (reference sequence). This CDR3 reads CATSRTGENNQPQHF. The CDR3 coding sequence is TGTGCCACCAGCAGAACCGGGGAAAACAATCAGCCCCAGCATTTT.

This chain uses TRBV2 with TRBJ2-3; 12 bases align to TRBD2. Trimming at V came to 4 bases and at J to 1 base, leaving 3 bases not matched to a gene. Germline CDR1 SNHLY, CDR2 FYNNEI. This CDR3 spans 16 amino acids. DNA of the CDR3: TGTGCCAGCAGTGGACTAGCGGGGGCCGGCACAGATACGCAGTATTTT. Translation: CASSGLAGAGTDTQYF. Complete variable domain (other parts from reference TRBV2 and TRBJ2-3): EPEVTQTPSHQVTQMGQEVILRCVPISNHLYFYWYRQILGQKVEFLVSFYNNEISEKSEIFDDQFSVERPDGSNFTLKIRSTKLEDSAMYFCASSGLAGAGTDTQYFGPGTRLTVL.

The rearrangement links TRBV2 to TRBJ1-2, with TRBD1 matching over 8 bases. The CDR3 runs to 15 residues. Germline loops: CDR1 SNHLY, CDR2 FYNNEI. The J segment lost 4 bases and the V segment lost 1 base, leaving 5 bases of the junction unmatched. The CDR3 DNA reads TGTGCCAGCAGTGAAGGACAGGGGACTTTCTATGGCTACACCTTC. Its translation: CASSEGQGTFYGYTF.

The chain couples TRBV9 to TRBJ1-5; D is undetermined. Germline assignment: CDR1 SGDLS and CDR2 YYNGEE. The CDR3 runs 15 residues. The V gene lost 0 bases and the J gene lost 2 bases, with 9 bases spanning the gap. The CDR3 is CASSVEGSRNQPQHF. The CDR3 bases are TGTGCCAGCAGCGTAGAGGGCAGCCGCAATCAGCCCCAGCATTTT.

The chain combines TRBV5-8 with TRBJ2-7; no definite D call. The CDR3 extends over 13 amino acids. Between the trimmed V and J ends, which lost 6 bases and 4 bases, there was a span of 14 bases. Looked up from germline, CDR1 is SGHTS and CDR2 is YDEGEE. The CDR3 DNA reads as TGTGCCAGCATCCCCGATCAAGCGTACGAGCAGTACTTC. Translated, it gives CASIPDQAYEQYF.

J is TRBJ2-7 and V is TRBV18, with D perhaps assigned TRBD1 or TRBD2 (5 bases each). The CDR3 runs 13 residues. Germline loops: CDR1 KGHSH, CDR2 LQKENI. Trimming left V 5 bases short and J 2 bases short, with 10 bases between. The CDR3 region is CASSGTATYEQYF. The CDR3 region has the DNA TGTGCCAGCTCAGGGACGGCCACCTACGAGCAGTACTTC.

V gene TRBV18 combines with J gene TRBJ2-3; 8 positions agree with TRBD2. The CDR3 contains 16 residues. Germline-derived CDR1 and CDR2 are KGHSH and LQKENI. V gave up 1 base and J gave up 1 base; unmatched junction bases: 4. As DNA, the CDR3 is TGTGCCAGCTCACCACTCCCGGGACTAGGCACAGATACGCAGTATTTT. Protein: CASSPLPGLGTDTQYF.

This chain links TRBV21-1 with TRBJ2-7; the table names TRBD2, a call not compared with the DNA. TRBV21-1 is an annotated pseudogene. The CDR3 sequence is 15 residues long. This CDR3 is CASSKASGGTYEQYF. Here the CDR3 DNA reads TGTGCCAGCAGCAAAGCTAGCGGAGGGACCTACGAGCAGTACTTC.